What follows are 21 T cell receptor beta chains derived from one specimen sequenced in a study of T cells after yellow fever vaccination (dated by TCRdb to between 2018 and 2021). Explained via the paper, the treatment or condition label denotes: live attenuated yellow fever vaccine strain. Preparation of the library involved 5' RACE. Data came from an Illumina NovaSeq 6000. TCRdb handled the public reads itself, with Q25 trimming in fastp and clone calling in MiXCR, and kept productive beta chains. One record per CDR3 amino acid sequence lists the most common genes and DNA. The sample profile shows roughly 190,000 distinct CDR3 sequences; roughly 9.6% of them were found once. The top ten hold 30% to 45% of the sample. The specimen was CD8+ T cells sorted from PBMCs, collected 15 days after the yellow fever booster vaccination. The receptors shown here come from a man between 18 and 35 years old who received the YFV17D yellow fever vaccine.

This clonotype was observed a few times. J is TRBJ1-2 and V is TRBV6-5, with D tentatively TRBD1 (6 bases). CDR1 MNHEY and CDR2 SVGAGI come from the germline V gene. V lost 0 bases and J lost 2, with 7 bases in between. This CDR3 has 14 residues. In DNA, the CDR3 is TGTGCCAGCAGTTACTCCACAGGGAACTATGGCTACACCTTC. It encodes CASSYSTGNYGYTF.

The V gene is TRBV9, the J gene TRBJ1-1; 7 nucleotides match TRBD1. This CDR3 region has 14 residues. Germline CDR1 SGDLS, CDR2 YYNGEE. The junction had 1 base not matched to a gene; V was cut back by 0 bases and J by 2 bases. CDR3 in DNA: TGTGCCAGCAGCGTAGGGGACAGCAACACTGAAGCTTTCTTT. This encodes CASSVGDSNTEAFF.

This clonotype was recorded at least ten times. This sequence joins TRBV7-8 and TRBJ2-5; D gene unclear. From germline, CDR1 is SGHVS and CDR2 FQNEAQ. This CDR3 is 16 amino acids long. Trimming stripped 1 base from V and 4 bases from J, with 16 bases between. The CDR3 sequence: CASSLVRSLPGETQYF. CDR3 in DNA: TGTGCCAGCAGCTTAGTGAGGAGCCTACCCGGAGAGACCCAGTACTTC.

This clonotype turned up a few times. This chain uses TRBV29-1 with TRBJ2-1; no clear D gene. Between the trimmed V and J ends, which lost 4 bases and 7 bases, there was a span of 8 bases. The CDR3 runs to 11 residues. Looked up from germline, CDR1 is SQVTM and CDR2 is ANQGSEA. The CDR3 region is CSVGVRNEQFF. CDR3 DNA: TGCAGCGTTGGGGTTCGTAATGAGCAGTTCTTC.

V usage is TRBV27 and J usage is TRBJ1-2; D unresolved. In germline, CDR1 is MNHEY, CDR2 SMNVEV (reference sequence). The CDR3 length is 16 residues. Deletions cut 0 bases from V and 3 bases from J, with 14 bases between. The CDR3 region is CASSLSWHTDDYGYTF. CDR3 nucleotide sequence: TGTGCCAGCAGTTTATCCTGGCATACAGATGACTATGGCTACACCTTC.

This clonotype appeared a few times. The chain joins TRBV12-5 to TRBJ2-1; D remains unclear. Trimming removed 0 bases from V and 3 bases from J, with 12 bases in between. The CDR3 covers 16 residues. From germline, CDR1 is LGHNT and CDR2 FRNRAP. The CDR3 DNA follows: TGTGCTAGTGGTTTGGTACTACTGCGCCTCTACAATGAGCAGTTCTTC. It yields the protein CASGLVLLRLYNEQFF.

The V call is TRBV5-6, the J call TRBJ2-7; weak D call: TRBD1 (6 bases). This CDR3 spans 17 amino acids. The V end lost 1 base, the J end lost 6 bases, and 23 bases lay between the germline ends. CDR1 is SGHDT and CDR2 is YYEEEE in the germline V gene. The CDR3 coding sequence is TGTGCCAGCAGCTTGAAGGGGACAAGCTCGTTGTTGTCCGAGCAGTACTTC. Its protein is CASSLKGTSSLLSEQYF.

This clonotype showed up just once. The chain combines TRBV6-5 with TRBJ2-3; the match to TRBD2 covers 9 bases. CDR1 and CDR2 (germline): MNHEY, SVGAGI. The junction had 3 bases not matched to a gene; V was cut back by 5 bases and J by 6 bases. This CDR3 region has 13 residues. CDR3 region: CASSLSGGDTQYF. The CDR3 nucleotides read TGTGCCAGCAGTCTTAGCGGGGGCGATACGCAGTATTTT.

The chain uses TRBV7-9 and TRBJ1-5; 7 nucleotides align to TRBD1. This CDR3 is built from 14 residues. Germline-derived CDR1 and CDR2 are SEHNR and FQNEAQ (reference sequence). V lost 5 bases and J lost 3; bases outside the gene matches: 4. The CDR3 sequence is CASSRDSNNQPQHF. The CDR3 nucleotides read TGTGCCAGCAGCCGGGACAGCAACAATCAGCCCCAGCATTTT.

For this clonotype: One end of the junction is discordant with germline, which a read error may explain. V usage is TRBV6-2 or TRBV6-3 and J usage is TRBJ1-5; 7 nucleotides line up with TRBD1. The CDR3 spans 18 residues. Germline lookup yields CDR1 MNHEY and CDR2 SVGEGT. For the CDR3, the DNA is TGTGCCAGCGGTTACTCGTCGGGGCAGGGGGAAAGCAATCAGCCCCAGCATTTT. Its translation: CASGYSSGQGESNQPQHF.

V is TRBV4-1 and J is TRBJ1-2; unclear D gene. V was pared by 4 bases and J by 3 bases, with 9 bases between. The CDR3 runs 13 residues. Germline V gives CDR1 MGHRA, CDR2 YSYEKL. The CDR3 loop reads CASSPPLDYGYTF. CDR3 bases: TGCGCCAGCAGCCCCCCGCTAGACTATGGCTACACCTTC.

The J gene is TRBJ2-3, the V gene TRBV5-1; 9 positions match TRBD2. The CDR3 has 16 amino acids. The germline gives CDR1 SGHRS, CDR2 YFSETQ. The junction had 8 bases not matched to a gene; V was cut back by 4 bases and J by 2 bases. The CDR3: CASSPSSGGVTDTQYF. DNA for the CDR3: TGCGCCAGCAGCCCTAGTAGCGGGGGAGTCACAGATACGCAGTATTTT.

This clonotype was seen more than once but under ten times. This rearrangement joins TRBV6-2 or TRBV6-3 to TRBJ1-5; maybe TRBD1 (5 bases). The CDR3 has 15 residues. From germline, CDR1 is MNHEY and CDR2 SVGEGT. The V gene lost 3 bases and the J gene lost 1 base, with 10 bases spanning the gap. In DNA, the CDR3 is TGTGCCAGCAGTTATGACAGTTGGAGCAATCAGCCCCAGCATTTT. It translates to CASSYDSWSNQPQHF.

This clonotype occurred a few times. The chain is built from TRBV6-2 or TRBV6-3 and TRBJ2-5; the match to TRBD1 covers 7 bases. With 3 bases clipped from V and 5 bases from J, the junction kept 3 bases outside the gene matches. The CDR3 has 13 amino acids. Per germline, CDR1 MNHEY and CDR2 SVGEGT. This CDR3 reads CASSYTGAETQYF. CDR3 coding DNA: TGTGCCAGCAGTTATACAGGGGCCGAGACCCAGTACTTC.

The V gene is TRBV7-9, the J gene TRBJ2-5; D is perhaps TRBD2 (5 bases). Germline CDR1 SEHNR, CDR2 FQNEAQ (reference sequence). Trimming took 9 bases from V and 4 from J, leaving 15 bases between them. The CDR3 covers 13 residues. In DNA form, the CDR3 reads TGTGCCAGTGGGAGAGGTTCAGGAGAGACCCAGTACTTC. This gives the protein CASGRGSGETQYF.

The CDR3 loop is CASSPGRTPGEKLFF. For the CDR3, the DNA is TGTGCCAGCAGCCCCGGACGGACCCCAGGTGAAAAACTGTTTTTT. This chain connects TRBV3-1 to TRBJ1-4; D uncertain. Germline values: CDR1 LGHDT, CDR2 YNNKEL (reference sequence). V was cut by 4 bases and J by 7 bases, with 16 bases left in between. The CDR3 totals 15 residues.

There are many counts of this clonotype. This chain connects TRBV4-1 to TRBJ1-5; D is uncertain. V lost 0 bases to trimming and J lost 6 bases, with 12 bases between them. Germline V gene sequence: CDR1 MGHRA, CDR2 YSYEKL. The CDR3 extends over 15 amino acids. CDR3 sequence reads: CASSQDYEGAQPQHF. CDR3 in DNA: TGCGCCAGCAGCCAAGATTACGAGGGTGCTCAGCCCCAGCATTTT.

In nucleotides, the CDR3 is TGTGCCACCAGCAGAGGATCGGGGACTAATGAAAAACTGTTTTTT. Protein sequence: CATSRGSGTNEKLFF. The chain uses TRBV15 and TRBJ1-4; D ambiguous. This CDR3 region has 15 residues. Germline V gene sequence: CDR1 LNHNV, CDR2 YYDKDF (reference sequence). V lost 1 base and J 2 bases, leaving 8 bases between the germline ends. Drawing the rest from reference TRBV15 and TRBJ1-4, the complete variable domain is DAMVIQNPRYQVTQFGKPVTLSCSQTLNHNVMYWYQQKSSQAPKLLFHYYDKDFNNEADTPDNFQSRRPNTSFCFLDIRSPGLGDTAMYLCATSRGSGTNEKLFFGSGTQLSVL.

The rearrangement links TRBV6-5 to TRBJ2-1; TRBD1 matches at 10 bases. The CDR3 loop spans 15 amino acids. The junction had 6 bases not matched to a gene; V was cut back by 4 bases and J by 6 bases. Germline V gene lookup returns CDR1 MNHEY and CDR2 SVGAGI. The CDR3 reads CASSLRTGGRNEQFF. In DNA, the CDR3 is TGTGCCAGCAGTTTAAGGACAGGGGGGCGCAATGAGCAGTTCTTC.

This clonotype was detected only a few times. The V and J genes are TRBV12-3 or TRBV12-4 and TRBJ2-1; possible D gene TRBD2, 6 bases. V lost 6 bases, J lost 6 bases, and 6 bases lay in between. CDR3 length: 11 residues. In DNA, the CDR3 is TGTGCCAGCAGCGGGAGCAATGAGCAGTTCTTC. It encodes CASSGSNEQFF.

V and J are TRBV5-1 and TRBJ2-1, with TRBD1 matching 7 bases. V shed 4 bases and J 6 bases; nucleotides not matched to a gene: 10. Germline CDR1 reads SGHRS; CDR2 reads YFSETQ. CDR3 size: 15 residues. The CDR3: CASSGPGQTINEQFF. The CDR3 DNA reads as TGCGCCAGCAGCGGACCGGGACAGACCATCAATGAGCAGTTCTTC.